This TCR beta chain came from a study of T cells in Graves' hyperthyroidism and ophthalmopathy. Unmatched junction bases numbered 17, after V lost 4 bases and J lost 8 bases. The V gene's germline CDR1 is SGHTS and CDR2 YDEGEE. The CDR3 extends over 18 amino acids. In this sample, this clonotype turned up a few times. TCR beta CDR3 sequences were amplified from RNA transcripts. First-round RT-PCR with HTBI primers amplified the TCR CDR3 region. In TCRdb, the multiplex PCR reads were re-called with MiXCR into one record per CDR3 protein. The data contain 450,000 to 650,000 distinct CDR3 sequences, about 14% of them seen just once; the ten biggest clones take up roughly 7.7%.

The chain carries TRBV5-8 and TRBJ2-4; 11 bases are a match to TRBD1. Material for sequencing was blood. This TCR derives from a woman aged 18 to 35 with Graves' ophthalmopathy. The CDR3 spells CASSSMGTGGGHGDIQYF. The CDR3 bases are TGTGCCAGCAGCAGCATGGGGACAGGGGGAGGTCATGGGGACATTCAGTACTTC.